The 21 T cell receptor beta chains presented below share a single source sample, sequenced in a study of T cells after yellow fever vaccination. A single record per CDR3 protein comes from TCRdb applying MiXCR to the 5' RACE reads. The sample records hundreds of thousands of distinct CDR3 sequences, roughly an eighth being singletons. The material was PBMCs, obtained on the day of the yellow fever booster vaccination. The receptors here all came from a man under 40 who received the YFV17D yellow fever vaccine.

In this sample, this clonotype turned up a few times. This chain links TRBV12-3 or TRBV12-4 with TRBJ2-7; 9 nucleotides agree with TRBD1. This CDR3 is built from 18 residues. V shed 6 bases, J shed 3 bases, and the junction held 18 bases outside the gene matches. The CDR3 is CASSPNTGQGPFGYEQYF. The CDR3, as DNA: TGTGCCAGCAGCCCCAACACGGGACAGGGCCCTTTTGGCTACGAGCAGTACTTC.

The table lists this clonotype with a few counts. The genes are TRBV20-1 and TRBJ2-1; 8 bases align to TRBD2. Looked up from germline, CDR1 is DFQATT and CDR2 is SNEGSKA (reference sequence). The length of the CDR3 is 15 residues. V gave up 0 bases and J gave up 4 bases; unmatched junction bases: 5. CDR3 loop: CSARDGGGRYNEQFF. Written as DNA, the CDR3 is TGCAGTGCTAGAGATGGGGGCGGGAGGTACAATGAGCAGTTCTTC.

This rearrangement joins TRBV7-8 to TRBJ2-1; TRBD1 aligns across 10 bases. Germline lookup yields CDR1 SGHVS and CDR2 FQNEAQ. CDR3 size: 16 residues. V lost 1 base to trimming and J lost 4 bases; unmatched junction nucleotides: 4. The CDR3 nucleotides read TGTGCCAGCAGCTTAGAGGGGACAGGGGCGTACAATGAGCAGTTCTTC. Translating gives CASSLEGTGAYNEQFF. Using reference TRBV7-8 and TRBJ2-1 for the parts outside the CDR3, the full variable domain is GAGVSQSPRYKVAKRGQDVALRCDPISGHVSLFWYQQALGQGPEFLTYFQNEAQLDKSGLPSDRFFAERPEGSVSTLKIQRTQQEDSAVYLCASSLEGTGAYNEQFFGPGTRLTVL.

This chain uses TRBV19 with TRBJ1-1, with D uncertain. Germline CDR1 reads LNHDA; CDR2 reads SQIVND (reference sequence). V lost 2 bases and J 0 bases, leaving 7 bases between the germline ends. This CDR3 comprises 14 residues. The DNA for the CDR3 is TGTGCCAGTAGTATACAGATCATGAACACTGAAGCTTTCTTT. Translating gives CASSIQIMNTEAFF.

This clonotype was picked up a small number of times. CDR3 DNA: TGTGCCAGCCACGGATGGGGAAATAGCACAGATACGCAGTATTTT. Protein sequence: CASHGWGNSTDTQYF. The chain carries TRBV2 and TRBJ2-3; D not resolved. The V gene's germline CDR1 is SNHLY and CDR2 FYNNEI. Trimming cost V 8 bases and J 0 bases, with 15 bases left between them. The CDR3 is made up of 15 amino acids.

This clonotype was seen more than once but under ten times. The chain employs TRBV12-3 or TRBV12-4 and TRBJ1-5; the match to TRBD1 covers 9 bases. V was clipped by 6 bases and J by 2 bases; unmatched bases: 8. This CDR3 has 16 residues. DNA for the CDR3: TGTGCCAGCAGACCGAACAGGGGGCAGGGCAATCAGCCCCAGCATTTT. Encoded protein: CASRPNRGQGNQPQHF.

This chain connects TRBV28 to TRBJ2-7; D gene ambiguous. The V end was cut by 5 bases, the J end by 1 base, with 18 bases between. CDR3 length: 16 amino acids. Germline V lookup: CDR1 MDHEN, CDR2 SYDVKM. CDR3 region: CASSQNDWARSYEQYF. The CDR3 DNA reads as TGTGCCAGCAGTCAGAATGATTGGGCCCGATCCTACGAGCAGTACTTC.

V gene TRBV6-5 combines with J gene TRBJ1-1, with 7 bases identical to TRBD1. The germline V gene encodes CDR1 MNHEY and CDR2 SVGAGI. The V gene end was trimmed by 2 bases and the J gene end by 11 bases; junction bases not matched to a gene: 11. CDR3 length equals 14 residues. The CDR3 DNA reads TGTGCCAGCAGTTACCAACTCGACAGGGTTGGGGCTTTCTTT. It specifies CASSYQLDRVGAFF.

This clonotype has just a few counts. The chain couples TRBV20-1 to TRBJ1-5; D is unresolved. The V gene's germline CDR1 is DFQATT and CDR2 SNEGSKA (reference sequence). The CDR3 loop spans 15 amino acids. Trimming shortened V by 3 bases and J by 1 base, and 13 bases separated the two germline ends. CDR3 nucleotides: TGCAGTGCTAGCGAGGCGGCCAGGAGCAATCAGCCCCAGCATTTT. Residues: CSASEAARSNQPQHF.

This clonotype was seen a few times. The chain recombines TRBV10-3 with TRBJ2-1; 12 nucleotides line up with TRBD2. CDR3 size: 16 residues. Germline CDR1 is ENHRY and CDR2 is SYGVKD. With 10 bases clipped from V and 0 bases from J, the junction kept 7 bases outside the gene matches. The CDR3: CASRTSGALSYNEQFF. CDR3 nucleotide sequence: TGTGCCAGCCGGACTAGCGGGGCCCTCTCCTACAATGAGCAGTTCTTC.

This clonotype was detected ten times or more. V is TRBV21-1 and J is TRBJ2-7; the table's D call of TRBD2 was not tested on the DNA. TRBV21-1 counts as a pseudogene. The CDR3 has 15 amino acids. CDR3 coding DNA: TGTGCCAGCAGCGTGAGTAGCGGGAGATTGTACGAGCAGTACTTC. Translation: CASSVSSGRLYEQYF.

This clonotype was seen a handful of times. The chain joins TRBV3-1 to TRBJ1-6; D is unclear. V was trimmed by 2 bases and J by 13 bases, leaving 15 bases between them. The CDR3 contains 14 residues. The germline V gene encodes CDR1 LGHDT and CDR2 YNNKEL (reference sequence). The CDR3 DNA reads TGTGCCAGCAGCCAAACGTCAGGACGGTCTCCCCTCCACTTT. It specifies CASSQTSGRSPLHF.

The J gene is TRBJ2-1, the V gene TRBV12-5, with D perhaps matching TRBD1 or TRBD2 (5 bases each). The germline gives CDR1 LGHNT, CDR2 FRNRAP. V shed 0 bases and J shed 6 bases, with 15 bases lying between them. CDR3 length: 16 residues. The CDR3 DNA follows: TGTGCTAGTGGTTTGGTACTGGGGGTCGTCCTCAATGAGCAGTTCTTC. Its protein product is CASGLVLGVVLNEQFF.

This clonotype was recorded many times. V is TRBV30 and J is TRBJ1-1; unclear D gene. The V and J ends lost 3 bases and 0 bases respectively, with 8 bases between them. The CDR3 contains 13 residues. Germline-derived CDR1 and CDR2 are GTSNPN and SVGIG (reference sequence). The CDR3 DNA follows: TGTGCCTGGAGAACACCTATGAACACTGAAGCTTTCTTT. This encodes CAWRTPMNTEAFF.

This clonotype turned up a few times. V and J are TRBV5-8 and TRBJ1-4, with a possible D match to TRBD1 (6 bases). The germline V and J ends were trimmed by 2 bases and 4 bases, with 15 bases remaining between them. Looked up from germline, CDR1 is SGHTS and CDR2 is YDEGEE. The CDR3 extends over 16 amino acids. The CDR3 region is CASSFNMGHNNEKLFF. CDR3 sequence (DNA): TGTGCCAGCAGCTTCAACATGGGACACAATAATGAAAAACTGTTTTTT.

This clonotype has just a few counts. The rearrangement links TRBV24-1 to TRBJ1-3, with D unresolved. Germline CDR1 is KGHDR and CDR2 is SFDVKD. Trimming took off 3 bases at V and 6 bases at J, with 2 bases between the two ends. The CDR3 sequence is 11 residues long. In DNA, the CDR3 is TGTGCCACCAGTGATGTAAACACCATATATTTT. It yields the protein CATSDVNTIYF.

This clonotype has only a few counts. The gene calls are TRBV10-3 and TRBJ1-2, with TRBD1 as a possible D gene (5 bases). Germline CDR1 and CDR2: ENHRY and SYGVKD. There are 14 residues in the CDR3. The V gene lost 4 bases and the J gene lost 3 bases, with 12 bases spanning the gap. Here the CDR3 DNA reads TGTGCCATCAGTGTAGCCGGGACGGACTATGGCTACACCTTC. Its protein is CAISVAGTDYGYTF.

The chain employs TRBV4-2 and TRBJ2-1, with 11 nucleotides matching TRBD2. Germline lookup yields CDR1 LGHNA and CDR2 YNFKEQ. The CDR3 sequence is 12 residues long. V lost 3 bases to trimming and J lost 15 bases; unmatched junction nucleotides: 4. CDR3 in DNA: TGTGCCAGCAGCCAGTCTAGCGGGAGGTTGTTCTTC. Its protein product is CASSQSSGRLFF.

The chain is built from TRBV3-1 and TRBJ1-1, with a weak D call TRBD1 (6 bases). CDR3 length: 14 amino acids. Germline CDR1 is LGHDT and CDR2 is YNNKEL (reference sequence). V lost 0 bases and J lost 13, with 18 bases in between. The CDR3 sequence: CASSQDGGGFGSFF. The CDR3 bases are TGTGCCAGCAGCCAAGATGGCGGGGGCTTTGGTAGTTTCTTT.

This clonotype was seen many times. This chain joins TRBV21-1 and TRBJ2-4; TRBD1 is taken as the D call from the table, unchecked against the DNA. TRBV21-1 is deemed a pseudogene. The CDR3 spans 17 residues. The CDR3 nucleotides read TGTGCCAGCAGCACACAGGCGCAATCACTAGCCAAAAACATTCAGTACTTC. This gives the protein CASSTQAQSLAKNIQYF.

V is TRBV7-2 and J is TRBJ2-1; 7 nucleotides agree with TRBD1. Germline CDR1 SGHTA, CDR2 FQGNSA. The CDR3 has 15 residues. V lost 5 bases to trimming and J lost 3 bases; unmatched junction nucleotides: 7. The chain's CDR3 is CASSQRQGFYNEQFF. CDR3 nucleotide sequence: TGTGCCAGCAGCCAACGACAGGGCTTCTACAATGAGCAGTTCTTC. Together with reference TRBV7-2 and TRBJ2-1, the CDR3 gives the full variable domain: GAGVSQSPSNKVTEKGKDVELRCDPISGHTALYWYRQSLGQGLEFLIYFQGNSAPDKSGLPSDRFSAERTGGSVSTLTIQRTQQEDSAVYLCASSQRQGFYNEQFFGPGTRLTVL.